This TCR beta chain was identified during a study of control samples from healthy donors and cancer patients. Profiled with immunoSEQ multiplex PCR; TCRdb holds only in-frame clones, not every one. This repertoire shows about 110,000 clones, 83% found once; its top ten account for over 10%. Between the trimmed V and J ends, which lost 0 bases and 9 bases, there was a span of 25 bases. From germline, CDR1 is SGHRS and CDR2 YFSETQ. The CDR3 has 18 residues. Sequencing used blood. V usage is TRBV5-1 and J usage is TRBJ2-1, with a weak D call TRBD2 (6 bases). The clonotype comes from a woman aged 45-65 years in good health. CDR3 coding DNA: TGCGCCAGCAGCTTGGATGGACAAGGACGCGGGATTAGGGGTGAGCAGTTCTTC. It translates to CASSLDGQGRGIRGEQFF.